Below, 29 T cell receptor beta chains from the same sample are listed, as sequenced in a study of blood T cell repertoires in COVID-19. Only in-frame clones appear in the TCRdb table, and some are missing; sequencing was by immunoSEQ multiplex PCR. Among fewer than 200,000 clones listed, approximately 86% were seen once. Source material: peripheral blood. Receptors originate from a middle-aged man with active or convalescent COVID-19.

The V call is TRBV6-4, the J call TRBJ1-6, with D uncertain. The V gene's germline CDR1 is MRHNA and CDR2 SNTAGT. This CDR3 has 14 amino acids. V was clipped by 3 bases and J by 2 bases, with 5 bases between them. The CDR3, as DNA: TGTGCCAGCAGTGAGACACCCTATAATTCACCCCTCCACTTT. Translated: CASSETPYNSPLHF.

The chain couples TRBV7-3 to TRBJ1-2; tentative D call: TRBD1 (5 bases). Trimming pared 2 bases from V and 7 bases from J, leaving 14 bases between. This CDR3 is built from 14 residues. CDR1 and CDR2 from the germline V gene are SGHTA and FQGTGA. In DNA, the CDR3 is TGTGCCAGCAGCTTAGAACGGGGGATGTCTGGCTACACCTTC. Translation: CASSLERGMSGYTF.

The chain joins TRBV9 to TRBJ2-2; a possible D gene is TRBD2 (5 bases). CDR3 length: 13 residues. Germline CDR1 SGDLS, CDR2 YYNGEE. Deletions cut 0 bases from V and 7 bases from J, with 7 bases between. DNA for the CDR3: TGTGCCAGCAGCGTAGGAGGGTTCGGGGAGCTGTTTTTT. It codes for CASSVGGFGELFF.

The V gene is TRBV7-3, the J gene TRBJ1-1, with unresolved D. Germline loops: CDR1 SGHTA, CDR2 FQGTGA. The CDR3 runs to 13 residues. Deletions cut 5 bases from V and 1 base from J, with 8 bases between. CDR3 region: CASSPRTNTEAFF. Here the CDR3 DNA reads TGTGCCAGCAGCCCTAGAACGAACACTGAAGCTTTCTTT.

The CDR3 sequence is CASSAHRENTEAFF. CDR3 coding DNA: TGTGCCAGTAGTGCCCACAGGGAGAACACTGAAGCTTTCTTT. The chain employs TRBV19 and TRBJ1-1; possibly TRBD1 for D (6 bases). CDR3 length: 14 residues. Germline V gene data show CDR1 as LNHDA and CDR2 as SQIVND (reference sequence). V was clipped by 5 bases and J by 1 base, with 11 bases between them.

Only one count was recorded for this clone. The J gene is TRBJ2-5, the V gene TRBV2; tentatively, D is TRBD1 (6 bases). Germline V CDR1 and CDR2: SNHLY, FYNNEI. The CDR3 spans 14 residues. Trimming took off 6 bases at V and 0 bases at J, with 11 bases between the two ends. The CDR3 DNA sequence: TGTGCCAGCAGCGGACAGAAATACCAAGAGACCCAGTACTTC. Translated: CASSGQKYQETQYF.

The rearrangement joins TRBV15 to TRBJ2-2, with TRBD1 as a possible D gene (5 bases). CDR1 and CDR2 from the germline V gene are LNHNV and YYDKDF (reference sequence). The CDR3 is 15 amino acids. Deletions cut 3 bases from V and 1 base from J, with 9 bases between. DNA for the CDR3: TGTGCCACCAGCAGGACAGTTATGAACACCGGGGAGCTGTTTTTT. As protein: CATSRTVMNTGELFF.

The sample holds one count of this clone. This chain links TRBV2 with TRBJ2-7, with 8 nucleotides matching TRBD2. V lost 6 bases to trimming and J lost 1 base; unmatched junction nucleotides: 5. CDR3 size: 14 residues. The germline V gene has CDR1 SNHLY and CDR2 FYNNEI. The CDR3 is CASRVTSGSYEQYF. The CDR3 bases are TGTGCCAGCAGAGTCACTAGCGGATCCTACGAGCAGTACTTC.

The genes are TRBV7-9 and TRBJ2-3; D might be TRBD2 (5 bases). CDR1 is SEHNR, CDR2 FQNEAQ, per germline (reference sequence). This CDR3 contains 13 residues. The V and J ends lost 6 bases and 5 bases respectively, with 12 bases between them. The CDR3 DNA is TGTGCCAGCAGTCTCATCGCGGGAGATACGCAGTATTTT. It specifies CASSLIAGDTQYF. The variable domain in full, completed from reference TRBV7-9 and TRBJ2-3, reads DTGVSQNPRHKITKRGQNVTFRCDPISEHNRLYWYRQTLGQGPEFLTYFQNEAQLEKSRLLSDRFSAERPKGSFSTLEIQRTEQGDSAMYLCASSLIAGDTQYFGPGTRLTVL.

The V gene is TRBV9, the J gene TRBJ1-4; tentatively, D is TRBD1 (6 bases). CDR1 is SGDLS and CDR2 is YYNGEE in the germline V gene. Trimming shortened V by 4 bases and J by 8 bases, and 15 bases separated the two germline ends. CDR3 length: 14 amino acids. In nucleotides, the CDR3 is TGTGCCAGCAGCCCTAGGGCAGGGGAAGAAAAACTGTTTTTT. Translated: CASSPRAGEEKLFF.

The J gene is TRBJ1-4, the V gene TRBV21-1. TRBV21-1 is reported as a pseudogene. This CDR3 has 20 amino acids. In DNA, the CDR3 is TGTGCCAGCAGCAAAGCGCAGGTATGGGGGGGTAAGGGAGCTAATGAAAAACTGTTTTTT. It is translated as CASSKAQVWGGKGANEKLFF.

This clone has only one observation. V usage is TRBV2 and J usage is TRBJ2-5; 9 bases line up with TRBD1. V dropped 6 bases and J dropped 1; count of bases not matched to a gene: 6. Germline assignment: CDR1 SNHLY and CDR2 FYNNEI. This CDR3 region has 15 residues. In nucleotides, the CDR3 is TGTGCCAGCAGGGACAGGGACAGGGCCCAAGAGACCCAGTACTTC. This gives the protein CASRDRDRAQETQYF.

This clone has more than one count but fewer than ten. The chain links TRBV9 to TRBJ2-4; tentative D call: TRBD1 (6 bases). The germline CDR1 and CDR2 sequences are SGDLS and YYNGEE. V was clipped by 0 bases and J by 4 bases, with 11 bases between them. The CDR3 is 15 amino acids. Here the CDR3 reads CASSVDIGTKNIQYF. DNA for the CDR3: TGTGCCAGCAGCGTAGATATAGGGACAAAAAACATTCAGTACTTC.

To note about this clone: Distinct nucleotide sequences in the sample also encode this CDR3. The rearrangement uses TRBV27 and TRBJ2-7; 9 nucleotides align to TRBD2. J gave up 0 bases and V 2 bases, and 2 bases lay outside the gene matches. The CDR3 is 15 amino acids. Germline CDR1 and CDR2: MNHEY and SMNVEV (reference sequence). For the CDR3, the DNA is TGTGCCAGCAGTTTAAAAGCGGGAGGCTCCTACGAGCAGTACTTC. Translating it yields CASSLKAGGSYEQYF.

The chain couples TRBV3-1 (or the pseudogene TRBV3-2) to TRBJ2-3, with 9 bases matching TRBD2. Germline CDR1 LGHDT, CDR2 YNNKEL (reference sequence). This CDR3 contains 15 residues. J lost 3 bases, V lost 4 bases, and 5 bases had no gene match. In nucleotides, the CDR3 is TGTGCCAGCAGCCTCCCGGGACTAGCAACAGATACGCAGTATTTT. As protein: CASSLPGLATDTQYF.

This chain connects TRBV5-1 to TRBJ2-7; 7 nucleotides line up with TRBD1. Looked up from germline, CDR1 is SGHRS and CDR2 is YFSETQ. The CDR3 spans 14 residues. After removal of 0 bases from V and 2 bases from J, the junction contained 2 bases not matched to a gene. Here the CDR3 DNA reads TGCGCCAGCAGCTTGGTGGGACAGACCTACGAGCAGTACTTC. Protein: CASSLVGQTYEQYF.

The chain uses TRBV18 and TRBJ1-2, with D possibly matching TRBD1 (5 bases). The germline CDR1 and CDR2 sequences are KGHSH and LQKENI. The V and J ends lost 2 bases and 5 bases respectively, with 12 bases between them. The CDR3 loop spans 14 amino acids. This CDR3 reads CASSPDRGQYGYTF. The CDR3 DNA reads TGTGCCAGCTCACCAGACAGAGGCCAATATGGCTACACCTTC.

The genes are TRBV29-1 and TRBJ2-3; possible D gene TRBD2, 5 bases. The CDR3 is made up of 13 amino acids. V lost 7 bases to trimming and J lost 0 bases, with 11 bases between them. Germline V gene lookup returns CDR1 SQVTM and CDR2 ANQGSEA. In DNA, the CDR3 is TGCAGCGCCCCGGACTCAAGCACAGATACGCAGTATTTT. This sequence encodes CSAPDSSTDTQYF.

V is TRBV24-1 and J is TRBJ2-7, with a possible D match to TRBD2 (6 bases). CDR1 and CDR2 from the germline V gene are KGHDR and SFDVKD. The CDR3 totals 12 residues. Trimming left V 9 bases short and J 0 bases short, with 8 bases between. CDR3 nucleotides: TGTGCCACCTCGGGGGACTCCTACGAGCAGTACTTC. Protein sequence: CATSGDSYEQYF.

This chain connects TRBV3-1 (or the pseudogene TRBV3-2) to TRBJ2-3, with D possibly TRBD1 on 6 matching bases. The CDR3 extends over 12 amino acids. Germline V gene lookup returns CDR1 LGHDT and CDR2 YNNKEL (reference sequence). The V and J ends lost 4 bases and 5 bases respectively, with 7 bases between them. The CDR3 region is CASSPQGDTQYF. The CDR3 DNA reads TGTGCCAGCAGCCCACAGGGAGATACGCAGTATTTT.

The chain recombines TRBV20-1 with TRBJ1-6; D not resolved. The V gene lost 3 bases and the J gene lost 4 bases, with 7 bases spanning the gap. There are 13 residues in the CDR3. Germline lookup yields CDR1 DFQATT and CDR2 SNEGSKA (reference sequence). The CDR3 coding sequence is TGCAGTGCTAGTTCAGAATATAATTCACCCCTCCACTTT. Its translation: CSASSEYNSPLHF.

The V gene is TRBV3-1 (or the pseudogene TRBV3-2), the J gene TRBJ2-5, with D possibly matching TRBD2 (5 bases). This CDR3 is 15 amino acids long. Germline V gene data show CDR1 as LGHDT and CDR2 as YNNKEL (reference sequence). The V end was cut by 2 bases, the J end by 5 bases, with 15 bases between. The CDR3 reads CASSQRWLPGETQYF. The CDR3 bases are TGTGCCAGCAGCCAACGATGGCTACCGGGGGAGACCCAGTACTTC.

V usage is TRBV19 and J usage is TRBJ2-5; 7 bases are a match to TRBD1. Per the germline V gene, CDR1 is LNHDA and CDR2 is SQIVND (reference sequence). This CDR3 region has 14 residues. V dropped 3 bases and J dropped 3; count of bases not matched to a gene: 4. Written as DNA, the CDR3 is TGTGCCAGTAGTATGTGGGGACAGAAAGAGACCCAGTACTTC. This translates into CASSMWGQKETQYF.

This sequence joins TRBV28 and TRBJ2-7; D unresolved. This CDR3 contains 11 residues. CDR1 is MDHEN, CDR2 SYDVKM, per germline. V lost 4 bases and J 4 bases, leaving 5 bases between the germline ends. The CDR3 here is CASSYSYEQYF. For the CDR3, the DNA is TGTGCCAGCAGTTACTCTTACGAGCAGTACTTC.

The chain couples TRBV28 to TRBJ2-5, with TRBD1 matching 7 bases. The germline gives CDR1 MDHEN, CDR2 SYDVKM. The CDR3 loop spans 14 amino acids. Germline trimming cut 6 bases from V and 5 bases from J; bases unmatched to any gene: 9. CDR3 protein: CASRITGDGETQYF. CDR3 sequence (DNA): TGTGCCAGCAGGATTACAGGGGACGGTGAGACCCAGTACTTC.

The chain combines TRBV10-3 with TRBJ1-1, with D possibly matching TRBD1 (5 bases). The CDR3 is 13 amino acids. Trimming left V 3 bases short and J 7 bases short, with 12 bases between. CDR1 and CDR2 (germline): ENHRY, SYGVKD. The CDR3 DNA sequence: TGTGCCATCAGTGACAGGGTTGGGATTGAAGCTTTCTTT. This codes for CAISDRVGIEAFF.

The chain employs TRBV6-6 and TRBJ1-5; 10 bases are shared with TRBD1. Germline V lookup: CDR1 MNHNY, CDR2 SVGAGI (reference sequence). V was pared by 5 bases and J by 6 bases, with 4 bases of the junction left unmatched. The CDR3 is 14 amino acids. The CDR3 region is CASSHGQGVQPQHF. The CDR3 nucleotides are TGTGCCAGCAGTCATGGACAGGGGGTTCAGCCCCAGCATTTT.

The chain is built from TRBV28 and TRBJ2-7; TRBD1 matches 9 bases. CDR1 MDHEN and CDR2 SYDVKM come from the germline V gene. The CDR3 has 14 residues. With V trimmed by 6 bases and J by 7 bases, 10 bases remained unmatched. The CDR3 protein is CASSWGTGRGEQYF. The CDR3 DNA reads TGTGCCAGCAGCTGGGGGACAGGGCGGGGGGAGCAGTACTTC.

This chain connects TRBV10-1 to TRBJ2-3; tentative D call: TRBD2 (5 bases). The CDR3 is made up of 13 amino acids. Germline V lookup: CDR1 WNHNN, CDR2 SYGVQD (reference sequence). Between the trimmed V and J ends, which lost 3 bases and 6 bases, there was a span of 10 bases. The CDR3, as DNA: TGCGCCAGCAGTGAAACTAGTATGGATACGCAGTATTTT. Its translation is CASSETSMDTQYF.